Each of the 21 T cell receptor beta chains below was sequenced from the same sample in a study of blood T cell repertoires in COVID-19. TCRdb keeps only in-frame clones here, not all; method: immunoSEQ multiplex PCR. The sample carries a few hundred thousand clones, 80% to 90% recorded once. Sequences were obtained from peripheral blood. The source is a woman in her twenties or thirties with active or convalescent COVID-19.

This rearrangement joins TRBV27 to TRBJ2-1; D is unclear. The CDR3 has 13 amino acids. Germline V CDR1 and CDR2: MNHEY, SMNVEV (reference sequence). The germline V and J ends were trimmed by 6 bases and 5 bases, with 11 bases remaining between them. Here the CDR3 DNA reads TGTGCCAGCAGCCGAGGTAACCACAATGAGCAGTTCTTC. Translated, it gives CASSRGNHNEQFF.

This rearrangement joins TRBV2 to TRBJ2-2, with TRBD2 identical over 10 bases. The V gene's germline CDR1 is SNHLY and CDR2 FYNNEI. The V and J ends lost 8 bases and 3 bases, in that order; junction bases with no gene match: 21. CDR3 size: 20 residues. The DNA of the CDR3 is TGTGCCAGCCCCACGGGACTAGCGAGGCAACCCAGGCGCGACACCGGGGAGCTGTTTTTT. Its protein is CASPTGLARQPRRDTGELFF.

The CDR3 loop reads CASRPTGQPNSNQPQHF. DNA of the CDR3: TGTGCCAGCAGGCCCACGGGACAGCCAAATAGCAATCAGCCCCAGCATTTT. The chain employs TRBV27 and TRBJ1-5, with 7 bases that match TRBD1. Germline CDR1 is MNHEY and CDR2 is SMNVEV (reference sequence). Trimming removed 6 bases from V and 0 bases from J; junction bases left unmatched: 11. This CDR3 spans 17 amino acids.

The V gene is TRBV21-1, the J gene TRBJ2-7; TRBD1, the D gene given by the table, was not confirmed from the DNA. TRBV21-1 is deemed a pseudogene. This CDR3 region has 14 residues. CDR3 in amino acids: CASSKPQGAYEQYF. For the CDR3, the DNA is TGTGCCAGCAGCAAACCCCAGGGGGCCTACGAGCAGTACTTC.

DNA for the CDR3: TGCAGCGCCCGGGTCAGGAACACTGAAGCTTTCTTT. The encoded protein is CSARVRNTEAFF. The gene calls are TRBV29-1 and TRBJ1-1; D gene uncertain. V lost 7 bases and J lost 1, with 10 bases in between. CDR1 is SQVTM, CDR2 ANQGSEA, per germline. The CDR3 has 12 amino acids.

This chain uses TRBV6-6 with TRBJ2-2; tentatively, D is TRBD1 (5 bases). CDR1 and CDR2 from the germline V gene are MNHNY and SVGAGI (reference sequence). V was cut by 6 bases and J by 4 bases, with 12 bases left in between. The length of the CDR3 is 14 residues. The CDR3 loop is CASSYDRGTGELFF. As DNA, the CDR3 is TGTGCCAGCAGCTATGACAGAGGCACCGGGGAGCTGTTTTTT.

The chain has TRBV5-1 and TRBJ2-7, with TRBD2 identical over 8 bases. The germline V gene has CDR1 SGHRS and CDR2 YFSETQ. CDR3 size: 15 residues. With V trimmed by 2 bases and J by 0 bases, 4 bases remained unmatched. The CDR3 coding sequence is TGCGCCAGCAGCTTCCAGCGGGGGCCCTCCTACGAGCAGTACTTC. This encodes CASSFQRGPSYEQYF. Supplemented by reference TRBV5-1 and TRBJ2-7, the full variable domain reads KAGVTQTPRYLIKTRGQQVTLSCSPISGHRSVSWYQQTPGQGLQFLFEYFSETQRNKGNFPGRFSGRQFSNSRSEMNVSTLELGDSALYLCASSFQRGPSYEQYFGPGTRLTVT.

The rearrangement joins TRBV29-1 to TRBJ2-4; D is undetermined. Germline V gene data show CDR1 as SQVTM and CDR2 as ANQGSEA. This CDR3 is 14 amino acids long. The CDR3, as DNA: TGCAACTACACGGTCCCTCTAGCCAAAAACATTCAGTACTTC. Translation: CNYTVPLAKNIQYF.

The chain carries TRBV5-4 and TRBJ2-3, with 8 bases lining up with TRBD2. This CDR3 comprises 19 residues. Germline V gene lookup returns CDR1 SGHNT and CDR2 YYREEE (reference sequence). With 4 bases clipped from V and 0 bases from J, the junction kept 16 bases outside the gene matches. This CDR3 is CASSPGRGGGLLSTDTQYF. The CDR3 bases are TGTGCCAGCAGCCCCGGGAGGGGCGGGGGGCTACTTAGCACAGATACGCAGTATTTT.

A word on this clone: Other nucleotide sequences in the sample specify the same CDR3. The rearrangement uses TRBV7-9 and TRBJ1-2; 10 nucleotides align to TRBD1. In germline, CDR1 is SEHNR, CDR2 FQNEAQ (reference sequence). The CDR3 sequence is 15 residues long. The trim removed 1 base at V and 5 bases at J, leaving 4 bases unmatched. In DNA form, the CDR3 reads TGTGCCAGCAGCTTAGATCTGGGACAGGGGTATGGCTACACCTTC. Translation: CASSLDLGQGYGYTF.

A single count supports this clone. This sequence joins TRBV6-4 and TRBJ1-6; D is perhaps TRBD1 (5 bases). Germline-derived CDR1 and CDR2 are MRHNA and SNTAGT. The CDR3 contains 18 residues. The germline V and J ends were trimmed by 2 bases and 1 base, with 15 bases remaining between them. CDR3 region: CASSDQSRVRSYNSPLHF. In nucleotides, the CDR3 is TGTGCCAGCAGTGACCAAAGCAGGGTTAGGTCCTATAATTCACCCCTCCACTTT.

J is TRBJ2-7 and V is TRBV6-1; 7 nucleotides align to TRBD1. Germline loops: CDR1 MNHNS, CDR2 SASEGT. This CDR3 has 16 residues. Losses at the gene ends were 4 bases for V and 0 bases for J; bases not matched to a gene: 9. CDR3 region: CASSGLRTGSSYEQYF. The CDR3, as DNA: TGTGCCAGCAGTGGTTTAAGGACAGGCAGCTCCTACGAGCAGTACTTC.

Worth noting for this clone: The sample holds other DNA sequences that translate to the same CDR3. This chain links TRBV15 with TRBJ1-5; TRBD1 matches 7 bases. After removal of 3 bases from V and 4 bases from J, the junction contained 3 bases not matched to a gene. The CDR3 consists of 14 residues. CDR1 and CDR2 (germline): LNHNV, YYDKDF (reference sequence). CDR3 nucleotides: TGTGCCACCAGCAGCAGGGGGGTTAATCAGCCCCAGCATTTT. Translating it yields CATSSRGVNQPQHF. Full variable domain (missing parts from reference TRBV15 and TRBJ1-5): DAMVIQNPRYQVTQFGKPVTLSCSQTLNHNVMYWYQQKSSQAPKLLFHYYDKDFNNEADTPDNFQSRRPNTSFCFLDIRSPGLGDTAMYLCATSSRGVNQPQHFGDGTRLSIL.

As regards this clone: The same CDR3 also results from other DNA sequences found in this sample. This chain links TRBV7-2 with TRBJ1-1; 8 bases are a match to TRBD1. Trimming removed 4 bases from V and 4 bases from J; junction bases left unmatched: 5. This CDR3 comprises 14 residues. Germline CDR1 and CDR2: SGHTA and FQGNSA. CDR3 sequence reads: CASSSTGGGTEAFF. As DNA, the CDR3 is TGTGCCAGCAGCTCTACAGGGGGTGGCACTGAAGCTTTCTTT. Complete variable domain (other parts from reference TRBV7-2 and TRBJ1-1): GAGVSQSPSNKVTEKGKDVELRCDPISGHTALYWYRQSLGQGLEFLIYFQGNSAPDKSGLPSDRFSAERTGGSVSTLTIQRTQQEDSAVYLCASSSTGGGTEAFFGQGTRLTVV.

The gene calls are TRBV7-9 and TRBJ2-7, with 7 positions matching TRBD1. Trimming took 6 bases from V and 2 from J; bases not matched to a gene: 7. Germline V CDR1 and CDR2: SEHNR, FQNEAQ (reference sequence). The CDR3 length is 14 residues. The CDR3 DNA reads as TGTGCCAGCAGTTCCTTCGGGACAGCCTACGAGCAGTACTTC. Translated: CASSSFGTAYEQYF.

This clone was observed a single time. This rearrangement joins TRBV30 to TRBJ2-7; 7 nucleotides line up with TRBD2. The CDR3 is made up of 10 amino acids. The V segment lost 5 bases and the J segment 5 bases; nucleotides outside the gene matches: 0. Germline V lookup: CDR1 GTSNPN, CDR2 SVGIG (reference sequence). The CDR3 sequence: CAWGRDEQYF. The CDR3 DNA follows: TGTGCCTGGGGGAGGGACGAGCAGTACTTC.

This clone was counted a single time. V is TRBV28 and J is TRBJ1-2; D may be TRBD1 (6 bases). Germline CDR1 MDHEN, CDR2 SYDVKM. This CDR3 has 15 amino acids. Trimming took off 5 bases at V and 4 bases at J, with 17 bases between the two ends. The CDR3 DNA follows: TGTGCCAGCAGTCAAGGCTGGGGACACATCTATGGCTACACCTTC. This translates into CASSQGWGHIYGYTF.

V usage is TRBV4-1 and J usage is TRBJ2-3; 7 bases match TRBD1. The germline gives CDR1 MGHRA, CDR2 YSYEKL. The CDR3 totals 17 residues. V shed 0 bases, J shed 2 bases, and the junction held 8 bases outside the gene matches. CDR3 residues: CASSQDRGQANTDTQYF. In DNA, the CDR3 is TGCGCCAGCAGCCAAGATCGAGGACAGGCGAACACAGATACGCAGTATTTT.

This chain uses TRBV18 with TRBJ1-4, with 10 bases matching TRBD1. The CDR3 is 19 amino acids. J gave up 0 bases and V 5 bases, and 12 bases lay outside the gene matches. Germline V gives CDR1 KGHSH, CDR2 LQKENI. In DNA form, the CDR3 reads TGTGCCAGCTCATCACAGGGACAGGGGTACGGGGCAACTAATGAAAAACTGTTTTTT. Translation gives CASSSQGQGYGATNEKLFF.

The rearrangement uses TRBV30 and TRBJ1-1; D is perhaps TRBD1 (6 bases). This CDR3 is built from 13 residues. With 3 bases removed from V and 8 bases from J, the gap between germline ends came to 16 bases. Germline V gene sequence: CDR1 GTSNPN, CDR2 SVGIG (reference sequence). The CDR3 is CAWRSLGALEAFF. In nucleotides, the CDR3 is TGTGCCTGGAGGTCCCTGGGGGCATTAGAAGCTTTCTTT.

This sequence joins TRBV3-1 (or the pseudogene TRBV3-2) and TRBJ1-1; 9 bases fit TRBD1. CDR1 LGHDT and CDR2 YNNKEL come from the germline V gene (reference sequence). CDR3 length: 15 residues. The ends lost 4 bases at V and 1 base at J; junction bases unmatched: 4. DNA for the CDR3: TGTGCCAGCAGCCTAAGGGACAGGGCGAACACTGAAGCTTTCTTT. Amino acids: CASSLRDRANTEAFF.